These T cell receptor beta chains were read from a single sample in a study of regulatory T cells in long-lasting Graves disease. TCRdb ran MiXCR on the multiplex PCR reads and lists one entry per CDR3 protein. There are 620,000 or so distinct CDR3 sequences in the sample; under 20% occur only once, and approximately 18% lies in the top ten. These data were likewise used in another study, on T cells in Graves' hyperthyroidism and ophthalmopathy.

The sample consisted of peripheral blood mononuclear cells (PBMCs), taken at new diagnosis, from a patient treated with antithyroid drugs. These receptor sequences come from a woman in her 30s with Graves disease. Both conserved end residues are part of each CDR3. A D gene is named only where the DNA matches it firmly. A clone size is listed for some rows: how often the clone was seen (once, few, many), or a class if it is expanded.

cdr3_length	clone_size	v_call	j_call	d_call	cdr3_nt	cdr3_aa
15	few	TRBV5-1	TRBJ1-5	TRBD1	TGCGCCAGCAGCTTAACGGGACAGCGGAATCAGCCCCAGCATTTT	CASSLTGQRNQPQHF
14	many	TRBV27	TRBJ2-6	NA	TGTGCCAGCAGTTTATCCTCGGGGGCCAACGTCCTGACTTTC	CASSLSSGANVLTF
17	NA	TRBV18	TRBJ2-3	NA	TGTGCCAGCTCACCGGGCAGCGGAGCCACTAGCACAGATACGCAGTATTTT	CASSPGSGATSTDTQYF
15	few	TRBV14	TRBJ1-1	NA	TGTGCCAGCAGCCAATCGTGGGTCGTGAACACTGAAGCTTTCTTT	CASSQSWVVNTEAFF
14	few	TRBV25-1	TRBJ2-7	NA	TGTGCCAGCGTCGGACCCGGGGCAGGAGCATGGCAGTACTTC	CASVGPGAGAWQYF
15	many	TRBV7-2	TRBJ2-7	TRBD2	TGTGCCAGCACCAGAGGACTAGCGGGGACCTACGAGCAGTACTTC	CASTRGLAGTYEQYF
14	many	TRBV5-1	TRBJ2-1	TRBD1	TGCGCCAGCAGCCTCGACAGGGTTCTGAATGAGCAGTTCTTC	CASSLDRVLNEQFF
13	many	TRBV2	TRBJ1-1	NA	TGTGCCAGCAGTGAAGGTGATGACACTGAAGCTTTCTTT	CASSEGDDTEAFF
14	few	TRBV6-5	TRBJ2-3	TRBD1	TGTGCCAGCAGTTTACAGGACAGGGCCGATACGCAGTATTTT	CASSLQDRADTQYF
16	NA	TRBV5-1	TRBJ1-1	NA	TGCGCCAGCAGCTTGGGGTCGTTAGGGGGGAACACTGAAGCTTTCTTT	CASSLGSLGGNTEAFF
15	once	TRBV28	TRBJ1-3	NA	TGTGCCAGCAGTTTGGGGACCTTAACTGGAAACACCATATATTTT	CASSLGTLTGNTIYF
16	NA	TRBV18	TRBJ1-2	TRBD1	TGTGCCAGCTCACCGTCCGCCGGGACAGTGGTTAGTCTCGACACCTTC	CASSPSAGTVVSLDTF
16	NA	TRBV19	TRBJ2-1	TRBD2	TGTGCCAGTAATCAACCGGGACTAGCGGGAGTTAGTGAGCAGTTCTTC	CASNQPGLAGVSEQFF
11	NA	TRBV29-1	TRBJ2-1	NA	TGCAGCGTTGAAGGGGGGTTTAGGATGTTCTTC	CSVEGGFRMFF
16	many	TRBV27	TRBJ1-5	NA	TGTGCCAGCAGCCGCCGAGGGGGTACTAGCAATCAGCCCCAGCATTTT	CASSRRGGTSNQPQHF
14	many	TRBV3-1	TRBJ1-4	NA	TGTGCCAGCAGTTTATACGGGGGTAATGAAAAACTGTTTTTT	CASSLYGGNEKLFF
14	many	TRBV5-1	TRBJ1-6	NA	TGCGCCAGCAGCTTTGGGCAGAATAATTCACCCCTCCACTTT	CASSFGQNNSPLHF
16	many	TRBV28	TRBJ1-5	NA	TGTGCCAGCAGCCCCTCGTCCCAGGGGAGCAATCAGCCCCAGCATTTT	CASSPSSQGSNQPQHF
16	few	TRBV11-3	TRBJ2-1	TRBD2	TGTGCCAGCAGCATCGGACTAGCGGGAGAATCCAATGAGCAGTTCTTC	CASSIGLAGESNEQFF
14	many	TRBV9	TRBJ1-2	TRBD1	TGTGCCAGCAGCGGTGGCAACAGGGGACATGGCTACACCTTC	CASSGGNRGHGYTF
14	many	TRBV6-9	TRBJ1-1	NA	TGTGCCAGCAGTTGGGGTGAGGGGCACACTGAAGCTTTCTTT	CASSWGEGHTEAFF
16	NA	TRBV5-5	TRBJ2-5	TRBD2	TGTGCCAGCAGCTTGGCACCGGCTAGCGGGCAAGAGACCCAGTACTTC	CASSLAPASGQETQYF
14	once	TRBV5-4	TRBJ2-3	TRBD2	TGTGCCAGCAGCCAACGACTAGCGGGGGCCACGCAGTATTTT	CASSQRLAGATQYF
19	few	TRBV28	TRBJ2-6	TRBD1	TGTGCCAGCAGTTCCCCACCGGGGACAGGGCTTTCTGGGGCCAACGTCCTGACTTTC	CASSSPPGTGLSGANVLTF
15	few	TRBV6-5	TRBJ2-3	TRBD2	TGTGCCAGCAGTTATGGACTAGTAGGCACAGATACGCAGTATTTT	CASSYGLVGTDTQYF
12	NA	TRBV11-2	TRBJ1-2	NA	TGTGCCAGCAGCTTTGAGGGGGACGGCTACACCTTC	CASSFEGDGYTF
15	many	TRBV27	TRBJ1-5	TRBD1	TGTGCCAGCAGATCGGAGGCAGGGGGGTCTCAGCCCCAGCATTTT	CASRSEAGGSQPQHF
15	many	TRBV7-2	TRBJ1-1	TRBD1	TGTGCCAGCAGCCCGGACAGGGGTAGGGACACTGAAGCTTTCTTT	CASSPDRGRDTEAFF
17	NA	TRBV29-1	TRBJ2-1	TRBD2	TGCAGCGTTGATAGGTCCAGAGCGGGAGTAGCCTACAATGAGCAGTTCTTC	CSVDRSRAGVAYNEQFF
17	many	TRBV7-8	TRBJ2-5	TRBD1	TGTGCCAGCAGCTCACCGGAAGACAGGGGGCTGCAAGAGACCCAGTACTTC	CASSSPEDRGLQETQYF
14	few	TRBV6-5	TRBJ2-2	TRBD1	TGTGCCAGCAGTTACTTGCAGGGGGCCCGGGAGCTGTTTTTT	CASSYLQGARELFF
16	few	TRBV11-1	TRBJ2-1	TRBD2	TGTGCCAGCAGCTTAGAGATAGCGGGGGCCTGGGATGAGCAGTTCTTC	CASSLEIAGAWDEQFF
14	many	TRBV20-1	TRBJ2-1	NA	TGCAGTGCTAGAGAATGGCCCTCCTACAATGAGCAGTTCTTC	CSAREWPSYNEQFF
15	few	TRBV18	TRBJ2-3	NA	TGTGCCAGCTCACCCCAAGCTTCCGGAGGAGATACGCAGTATTTT	CASSPQASGGDTQYF
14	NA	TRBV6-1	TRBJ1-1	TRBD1	TGTGCCAGCACCCGGACAGGGGGCCTCACTGAAGCTTTCTTT	CASTRTGGLTEAFF
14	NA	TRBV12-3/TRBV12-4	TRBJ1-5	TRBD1	TGTGCCAGCAGTTCGACAGGGGAGGGGCAGCCCCAGCATTTT	CASSSTGEGQPQHF
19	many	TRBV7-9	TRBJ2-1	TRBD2	TGTGCCAGCAGCTTAGCGAGGGGGAGCGGGAGGGCCGCCTACAATGAGCAGTTCTTC	CASSLARGSGRAAYNEQFF
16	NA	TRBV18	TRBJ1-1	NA	TGTGCCAGCTCACGACCAGAAGGGTTGGGGAACACTGAAGCTTTCTTT	CASSRPEGLGNTEAFF
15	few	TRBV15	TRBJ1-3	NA	TGTGCCACCAGCAGAGATGCCGGGTTCGGAAACACCATATATTTT	CATSRDAGFGNTIYF
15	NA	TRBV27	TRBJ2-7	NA	TGTGCCAGCAGGAAACCCGGGGGCAGCTCCTACGAGCAGTACTTC	CASRKPGGSSYEQYF
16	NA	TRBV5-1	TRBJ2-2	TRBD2	TGCGCCAGCAGCTTCGTAGCGGGAGGGCTTCCCGGGGAGCTGTTTTTT	CASSFVAGGLPGELFF
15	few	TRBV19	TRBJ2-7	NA	TGTGCCAGTAGTCCCGTTAACCTTACCCCCGACGAGCAGTACTTC	CASSPVNLTPDEQYF
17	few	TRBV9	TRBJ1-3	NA	TGTGCCAGCAGCGTAGCTATCAGGGAGAGCTCTGGAAACACCATATATTTT	CASSVAIRESSGNTIYF